Below, 26 T cell receptor beta chains from the same sample are listed, as sequenced in a study of cytomegalovirus exposure and HLA in healthy donors. A multiplex PCR was run with 60 Vbeta primers and 13 Jbeta primers. The repertoire was sequenced with immunoSEQ multiplex PCR; TCRdb's copy has only in-frame clones and lacks some. The table records 100,000 to 150,000 clones, roughly 80% of them present only once. The sample was PBMCs. These receptor sequences come from a man aged 30 to 45 in good health and CMV-seropositive.

The chain uses TRBV10-3 and TRBJ2-3; a weak D match, TRBD2 (5 bases). The germline V and J ends were trimmed by 6 bases and 0 bases, with 10 bases remaining between them. There are 14 residues in the CDR3. The germline gives CDR1 ENHRY, CDR2 SYGVKD. CDR3 amino acids: CAISGETSTDTQYF. CDR3 nucleotide sequence: TGTGCCATCAGCGGGGAAACTAGCACAGATACGCAGTATTTT.

This clone came up a few times. The V and J genes are TRBV5-5 and TRBJ1-1, with TRBD1 as a possible D gene (6 bases). In germline, CDR1 is SGHKS, CDR2 YYEKEE (reference sequence). V was cut by 2 bases and J by 0 bases, with 8 bases left in between. The length of the CDR3 is 14 residues. CDR3: CASSLQGMNTEAFF. CDR3 coding DNA: TGTGCCAGCAGCTTACAGGGCATGAACACTGAAGCTTTCTTT. The full variable domain, its missing parts supplied by reference TRBV5-5 and TRBJ1-1, is DAGVTQSPTHLIKTRGQQVTLRCSPISGHKSVSWYQQVLGQGPQFIFQYYEKEERGRGNFPDRFSARQFPNYSSELNVNALLLGDSALYLCASSLQGMNTEAFFGQGTRLTVV.

V usage is TRBV7-9 and J usage is TRBJ1-1; possible D gene TRBD1, 6 bases. The CDR3 covers 17 residues. With 7 bases removed from V and 2 bases from J, the gap between germline ends came to 23 bases. The germline V gene encodes CDR1 SEHNR and CDR2 FQNEAQ (reference sequence). The CDR3 spells CASTQILAGATNTEAFF. The CDR3 DNA follows: TGTGCCAGCACCCAAATCCTCGCAGGGGCCACCAACACTGAAGCTTTCTTT.

The genes are TRBV5-1 and TRBJ1-6, with TRBD1 as a possible D gene (6 bases). Deletions cut 5 bases from V and 6 bases from J, with 15 bases between. The CDR3 totals 15 residues. Germline values: CDR1 SGHRS, CDR2 YFSETQ. The CDR3 nucleotides read TGCGCCAGCAGAGGAGGAGGACAGATTAATTCACCCCTCCACTTT. The encoded protein is CASRGGGQINSPLHF.

This clone was counted a few times. V gene TRBV7-2 combines with J gene TRBJ1-2, with 8 nucleotides matching TRBD1. Germline V gene data show CDR1 as SGHTA and CDR2 as FQGNSA. The CDR3 is made up of 16 amino acids. Trimming at V came to 5 bases and at J to 2 bases, leaving 10 bases not matched to a gene. The CDR3 is CASSGGGDRKNYGYTF. The CDR3 coding sequence is TGTGCCAGCAGCGGAGGAGGGGACAGGAAGAACTATGGCTACACCTTC.

The chain employs TRBV6-1 and TRBJ1-1; 7 positions match TRBD1. Germline loops: CDR1 MNHNS, CDR2 SASEGT. The CDR3 is 12 residues long. The V and J ends lost 11 bases and 1 base, in that order; junction bases with no gene match: 4. The CDR3, as DNA: TGTGCCTTGTACAGGGGGAACACTGAAGCTTTCTTT. This translates into CALYRGNTEAFF.

The V and J genes are TRBV11-3 and TRBJ2-3; 9 nucleotides align to TRBD2. V gave up 1 base and J gave up 12 bases; unmatched junction bases: 5. Germline loops: CDR1 SGHNT, CDR2 YENEEA. This CDR3 comprises 13 residues. This CDR3 reads CASSLGAAGGQYF. CDR3 DNA sequence: TGTGCCAGCAGCTTAGGTGCAGCGGGGGGCCAGTATTTT.

The V and J genes are TRBV10-3 and TRBJ2-3, with TRBD2 matching 9 bases. With 11 bases clipped from V and 0 bases from J, the junction kept 3 bases outside the gene matches. Germline values: CDR1 ENHRY, CDR2 SYGVKD. The CDR3 totals 13 residues. The DNA of the CDR3 is TGTGCCTCTACTAGCGGGAGCACAGATACGCAGTATTTT. As protein: CASTSGSTDTQYF.

The chain carries TRBV10-3 and TRBJ1-6, with TRBD1 matching over 9 bases. CDR3 length: 15 residues. Trimming removed 4 bases from V and 7 bases from J; junction bases left unmatched: 5. Germline CDR1 is ENHRY and CDR2 is SYGVKD. CDR3 loop: CAISGQGVMNSPLHF. For the CDR3, the DNA is TGTGCCATCAGTGGACAGGGGGTGATGAATTCACCCCTCCACTTT.

This chain joins TRBV6-1 and TRBJ2-7, with D possibly being TRBD1 (6 bases). Germline V lookup: CDR1 MNHNS, CDR2 SASEGT. Between the trimmed V and J ends, which lost 5 bases and 4 bases, there was a span of 12 bases. The CDR3 is made up of 13 amino acids. The CDR3 nucleotides are TGTGCCAGCAGTTCCCGGACAGCTTACGAGCAGTACTTC. Its protein product is CASSSRTAYEQYF.

The genes are TRBV7-9 and TRBJ1-6; D perhaps matches TRBD1 (6 bases). Trimming took off 5 bases at V and 7 bases at J, with 12 bases between the two ends. This CDR3 comprises 14 residues. Germline V gene data show CDR1 as SEHNR and CDR2 as FQNEAQ (reference sequence). CDR3 sequence: CASSLGQPNSPLHF. The CDR3 DNA reads TGTGCCAGCAGCCTCGGACAGCCCAATTCACCCCTCCACTTT.

This chain uses TRBV7-9 with TRBJ2-3; 8 nucleotides match TRBD2. This CDR3 comprises 18 residues. Germline-derived CDR1 and CDR2 are SEHNR and FQNEAQ (reference sequence). V shed 5 bases and J 8 bases; nucleotides not matched to a gene: 21. In DNA form, the CDR3 reads TGTGCCAGCAGCCCACTGCGGGGGGCTTCCGTCGAGGGTAGTACGCAGTATTTT. It specifies CASSPLRGASVEGSTQYF. Full variable domain (rest looked up from reference TRBV7-9 and TRBJ2-3): DTGVSQNPRHKITKRGQNVTFRCDPISEHNRLYWYRQTLGQGPEFLTYFQNEAQLEKSRLLSDRFSAERPKGSFSTLEIQRTEQGDSAMYLCASSPLRGASVEGSTQYFGPGTRLTVL.

J is TRBJ2-7 and V is TRBV5-1; possible D gene TRBD1, 6 bases. From germline, CDR1 is SGHRS and CDR2 YFSETQ. The CDR3 length is 14 residues. V lost 0 bases to trimming and J lost 2 bases, with 9 bases between them. Here the CDR3 reads CASSLEGGPYEQYF. CDR3 in DNA: TGCGCCAGCAGCTTGGAAGGGGGACCCTACGAGCAGTACTTC. The full variable domain, rest sourced from reference TRBV5-1 and TRBJ2-7, is KAGVTQTPRYLIKTRGQQVTLSCSPISGHRSVSWYQQTPGQGLQFLFEYFSETQRNKGNFPGRFSGRQFSNSRSEMNVSTLELGDSALYLCASSLEGGPYEQYFGPGTRLTVT.

The count of this clone is one. This rearrangement joins TRBV7-3 to TRBJ2-1; 10 bases are shared with TRBD2. Germline CDR1 SGHTA, CDR2 FQGTGA. The CDR3 extends over 17 amino acids. With 1 base clipped from V and 8 bases from J, the junction kept 11 bases outside the gene matches. The CDR3 nucleotides read TGTGCCAGCAGCTTAAGGGGAGCGGGGGGGCCTGGGGATGAGCAGTTCTTC. It codes for CASSLRGAGGPGDEQFF. Together with reference TRBV7-3 and TRBJ2-1, the CDR3 gives the full variable domain: GAGVSQTPSNKVTEKGKYVELRCDPISGHTALYWYRQSLGQGPEFLIYFQGTGAADDSGLPNDRFFAVRPEGSVSTLKIQRTERGDSAVYLCASSLRGAGGPGDEQFFGPGTRLTVL.

The CDR3 region is CASSLSASGDTDTQYF. The CDR3 DNA reads TGTGCCAGCAGCTTATCCGCTAGCGGAGACACAGATACGCAGTATTTT. The V call is TRBV7-9, the J call TRBJ2-3; 7 bases agree with TRBD2. CDR1 SEHNR and CDR2 FQNEAQ come from the germline V gene (reference sequence). The CDR3 has 16 residues. Losses at the gene ends were 2 bases for V and 2 bases for J; bases not matched to a gene: 7.

This clone showed up just a few times. V is TRBV4-1 and J is TRBJ1-1, with a tentative D call TRBD1 (5 bases). CDR1 and CDR2 (germline): MGHRA, YSYEKL. Trimming shortened V by 4 bases and J by 2 bases, and 8 bases separated the two germline ends. There are 13 residues in the CDR3. CDR3 region: CASSLQGNTEAFF. The CDR3 bases are TGCGCCAGCAGCCTGCAGGGAAACACTGAAGCTTTCTTT.

The chain uses TRBV14 and TRBJ1-2, with D perhaps matching TRBD1 (5 bases). V shed 0 bases and J shed 4 bases, with 12 bases lying between them. The CDR3 contains 15 residues. Germline V CDR1 and CDR2: SGHDN, FVKESK. The CDR3 bases are TGTGCCAGCAGCCAAGAGACCGGAACAGGCTATGGCTACACCTTC. Amino acids: CASSQETGTGYGYTF.

The V and J genes are TRBV15 and TRBJ2-5; 8 bases are a match to TRBD1. V trimming: 1 base; J trimming: 2 bases; junction bases outside the gene matches: 3. Germline V gene sequence: CDR1 LNHNV, CDR2 YYDKDF (reference sequence). The CDR3 spans 15 residues. As DNA, the CDR3 is TGTGCCACCAGCAGAGGACAGGGGACACAAGAGACCCAGTACTTC. Translated, it gives CATSRGQGTQETQYF.

The J gene is TRBJ1-2, the V gene TRBV14, with 10 bases matching TRBD1. The V gene's germline CDR1 is SGHDN and CDR2 FVKESK. V trimming: 1 base; J trimming: 3 bases; junction bases outside the gene matches: 5. The CDR3 runs 16 residues. The CDR3 reads CASSQAGQGIYYGYTF. The DNA for the CDR3 is TGTGCCAGCAGCCAAGCGGGACAGGGGATTTACTATGGCTACACCTTC.

V gene TRBV9 combines with J gene TRBJ1-2; 12 bases line up with TRBD1. V lost 3 bases, J lost 4 bases, and 10 bases stayed unmatched. Looked up from germline, CDR1 is SGDLS and CDR2 is YYNGEE. CDR3 length: 17 residues. CDR3 in DNA: TGTGCCAGCAGCGCGGGACAGGGGGCAGGGGGGGGCTATGGCTACACCTTC. It translates to CASSAGQGAGGGYGYTF.

This clone was observed once. The V call is TRBV7-6, the J call TRBJ1-2, with 8 bases that match TRBD1. V dropped 5 bases and J dropped 8; count of bases not matched to a gene: 7. The CDR3 contains 13 residues. The germline V gene encodes CDR1 SGHVS and CDR2 FNYEAQ. This chain's CDR3 is CASSARGLEGYTF. As DNA, the CDR3 is TGTGCCAGCAGCGCCAGGGGGCTAGAGGGCTACACCTTC.

This chain links TRBV4-1 with TRBJ1-1, with D possibly TRBD1 on 5 matching bases. CDR1 MGHRA and CDR2 YSYEKL come from the germline V gene. The V end was cut by 4 bases, the J end by 1 base, with 10 bases between. The CDR3 loop spans 14 amino acids. The CDR3 reads CASSLTGTNTEAFF. The DNA for the CDR3 is TGCGCCAGCAGCCTTACAGGTACGAACACTGAAGCTTTCTTT.

CDR3 sequence: CASTDGDRGTDTQYF. The CDR3 DNA reads TGTGCCAGCACCGACGGAGACCGTGGCACAGATACGCAGTATTTT. The V gene is TRBV2, the J gene TRBJ2-3; D call uncertain. The CDR3 totals 15 residues. The germline V gene encodes CDR1 SNHLY and CDR2 FYNNEI. V was trimmed by 7 bases and J by 1 base, leaving 15 bases between them.

V is TRBV6-5 and J is TRBJ2-5; D is uncertain. Germline V gives CDR1 MNHEY, CDR2 SVGAGI. V lost 4 bases to trimming and J lost 4 bases, with 7 bases between them. The CDR3 has 12 amino acids. The CDR3 DNA reads TGTGCCAGCAGTTCAAACAGAGAGACCCAGTACTTC. Translation: CASSSNRETQYF.

This chain joins TRBV9 and TRBJ2-2; the match to TRBD1 covers 7 bases. The V gene end was trimmed by 7 bases and the J gene end by 2 bases; junction bases not matched to a gene: 2. This CDR3 contains 13 residues. In germline, CDR1 is SGDLS, CDR2 YYNGEE. Written as DNA, the CDR3 is TGTGCCAGCGGACAGGATAACACCGGGGAGCTGTTTTTT. Translation gives CASGQDNTGELFF.

The rearrangement uses TRBV6-1 and TRBJ2-1; 11 bases are a match to TRBD1. V shed 6 bases, J shed 4 bases, and the junction held 2 bases outside the gene matches. The CDR3 runs to 14 residues. Germline CDR1 is MNHNS and CDR2 is SASEGT. CDR3 DNA sequence: TGTGCCAGCAGAGGGACAGGGGGGTACAATGAGCAGTTCTTC. Translated: CASRGTGGYNEQFF.